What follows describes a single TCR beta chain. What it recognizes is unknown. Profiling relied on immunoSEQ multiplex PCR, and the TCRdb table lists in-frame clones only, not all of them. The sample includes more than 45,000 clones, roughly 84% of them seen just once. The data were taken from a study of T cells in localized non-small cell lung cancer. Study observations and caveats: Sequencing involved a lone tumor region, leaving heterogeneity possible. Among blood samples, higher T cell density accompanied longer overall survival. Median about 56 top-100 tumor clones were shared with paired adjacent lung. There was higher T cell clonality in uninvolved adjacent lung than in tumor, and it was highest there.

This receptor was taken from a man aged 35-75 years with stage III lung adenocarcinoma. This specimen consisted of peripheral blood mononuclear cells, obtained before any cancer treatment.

CDR3 in amino acids: CASGSRGQNQPQHF. In nucleotides, the CDR3 is TGTGCCAGCGGCTCGAGGGGACAGAATCAGCCCCAGCATTTT. The rearrangement uses TRBV6-1 and TRBJ1-5, with 7 bases identical to TRBD1. The V gene end was trimmed by 8 bases and the J gene end by 4 bases; junction bases not matched to a gene: 8. The CDR3 consists of 14 residues. The germline V gene encodes CDR1 MNHNS and CDR2 SASEGT.